The 6 T cell receptor beta chains below all came from one sample that was sequenced in a study of T-cell reconstitution after alpha-beta-depleted transplantation in children. Molecular barcoding with unique molecular identifiers was used for the TCRbeta library. In TCRdb, the PCR reads were re-called with MiXCR into one record per CDR3 protein. The sample lists approximately 340,000 distinct CDR3 sequences, about 9.4% occurring once. Sequencing used PBMCs from the stem cell graft donor, obtained from the stem cell graft. The receptors were gathered from a human donor who donated a stem cell graft to a child with acute lymphoblastic leukemia.

In this sample, this clonotype turned up a few times. This chain joins TRBV20-1 and TRBJ1-2, with D unclear. Deletions cut 6 bases from V and 7 bases from J, with 18 bases between. The CDR3 is 13 amino acids. Looked up from germline, CDR1 is DFQATT and CDR2 is SNEGSKA (reference sequence). The CDR3 region has the DNA TGCAGTGCGGGTACCGGGGTGGCTGGTGGCTACACCTTC. This encodes CSAGTGVAGGYTF.

V usage is TRBV12-3 or TRBV12-4 and J usage is TRBJ2-3; TRBD1 or TRBD2 may be the D gene (5 bases each). The V end lost 10 bases, the J end lost 1 base, and 15 bases lay between the germline ends. This CDR3 comprises 14 residues. This CDR3 reads CATQPGTGTDTQYF. Written as DNA, the CDR3 is TGTGCCACCCAACCTGGGACCGGCACAGATACGCAGTATTTT.

The chain has TRBV7-9 and TRBJ1-2; weak D call: TRBD1 (6 bases). The CDR3 contains 14 residues. The germline CDR1 and CDR2 sequences are SEHNR and FQNEAQ (reference sequence). The ends were cut back, 5 bases at V and 6 bases at J, with 16 bases in the middle. CDR3 coding DNA: TGTGCCAGCAGCGAACTAGGGGGGGCGGATGGCTACACCTTC. Residues: CASSELGGADGYTF. The full variable domain, rest sourced from reference TRBV7-9 and TRBJ1-2, is DTGVSQNPRHKITKRGQNVTFRCDPISEHNRLYWYRQTLGQGPEFLTYFQNEAQLEKSRLLSDRFSAERPKGSFSTLEIQRTEQGDSAMYLCASSELGGADGYTFGSGTRLTVV.

This clonotype has just a few counts. Just one base apart from a much larger clone, this may be a read error. The rearrangement joins TRBV7-9 to TRBJ2-4; no clear D gene. In germline, CDR1 is SEHNR, CDR2 FQNEAQ (reference sequence). The CDR3 is 17 residues long. CDR3 sequence reads: CASSLGGPVVAKNSQYF. In DNA form, the CDR3 reads TGTGCCAGCAGCTTAGGCGGACCCGTTGTAGCCAAAAACAGTCAGTACTTC.

J is TRBJ2-2 and V is TRBV5-1; 7 bases map to TRBD1. CDR1 and CDR2 from the germline V gene are SGHRS and YFSETQ. The J segment lost 5 bases and the V segment lost 4 bases, leaving 5 bases of the junction unmatched. The CDR3 spans 14 residues. The CDR3 DNA reads as TGCGCCAGCAGCCCTAAACAGGGGACCGGGGAGCTGTTTTTT. The encoded protein is CASSPKQGTGELFF.

This clonotype was picked up many times. The chain employs TRBV27 and TRBJ2-1; possibly TRBD2 for D (6 bases). Germline lookup yields CDR1 MNHEY and CDR2 SMNVEV (reference sequence). V shed 2 bases and J shed 9 bases, with 11 bases lying between them. The CDR3 consists of 13 residues. CDR3 loop: CASSLTGVTEQFF. In nucleotides, the CDR3 is TGTGCCAGCAGTTTAACGGGAGTGACTGAGCAGTTCTTC.